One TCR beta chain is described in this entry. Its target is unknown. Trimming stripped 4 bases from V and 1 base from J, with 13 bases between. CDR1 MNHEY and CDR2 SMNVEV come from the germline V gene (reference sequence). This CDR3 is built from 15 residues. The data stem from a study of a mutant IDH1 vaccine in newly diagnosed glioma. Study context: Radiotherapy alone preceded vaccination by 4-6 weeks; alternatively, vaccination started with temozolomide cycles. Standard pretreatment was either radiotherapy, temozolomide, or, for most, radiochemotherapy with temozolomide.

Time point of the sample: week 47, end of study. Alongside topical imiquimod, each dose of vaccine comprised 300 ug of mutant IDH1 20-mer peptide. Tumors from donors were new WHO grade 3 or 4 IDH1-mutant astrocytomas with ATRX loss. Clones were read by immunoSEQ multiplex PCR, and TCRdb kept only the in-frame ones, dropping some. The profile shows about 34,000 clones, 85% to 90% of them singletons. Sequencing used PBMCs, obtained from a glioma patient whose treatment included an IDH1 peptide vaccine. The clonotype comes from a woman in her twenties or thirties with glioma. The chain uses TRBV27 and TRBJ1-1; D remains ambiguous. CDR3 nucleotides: TGTGCCAGCAGTTATAATGGACGGTCGAACACTGAAGCTTTCTTT. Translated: CASSYNGRSNTEAFF.